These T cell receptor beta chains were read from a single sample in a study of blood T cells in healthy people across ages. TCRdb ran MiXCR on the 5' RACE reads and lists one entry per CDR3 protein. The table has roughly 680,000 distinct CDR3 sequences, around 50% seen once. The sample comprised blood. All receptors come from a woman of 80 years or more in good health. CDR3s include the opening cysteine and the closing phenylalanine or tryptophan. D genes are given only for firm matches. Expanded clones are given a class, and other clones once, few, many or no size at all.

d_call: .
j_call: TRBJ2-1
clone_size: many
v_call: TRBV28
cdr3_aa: CASSFRGLLSNEQFF
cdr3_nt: TGTGCCAGCAGTTTTCGGGGGCTTTTGAGCAATGAGCAGTTCTTC

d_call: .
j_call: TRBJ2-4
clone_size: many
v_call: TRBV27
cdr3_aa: CASSYRSENIQYF
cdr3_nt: TGTGCCAGCAGCTACCGATCGGAAAACATTCAGTACTTC

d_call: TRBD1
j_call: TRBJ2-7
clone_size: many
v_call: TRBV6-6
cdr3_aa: CASSYAGRGSWEQYF
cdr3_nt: TGTGCCAGCAGTTACGCGGGCAGGGGGTCGTGGGAGCAGTACTTC

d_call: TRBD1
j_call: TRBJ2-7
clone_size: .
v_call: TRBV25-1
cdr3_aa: CASSRWDRPSYEQYF
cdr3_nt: TGTGCCAGCAGCCGCTGGGACAGGCCCTCCTACGAGCAGTACTTC

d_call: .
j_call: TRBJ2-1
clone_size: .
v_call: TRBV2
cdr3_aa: CASSVEGCEQFF
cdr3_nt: TGTGCCAGCAGTGTGGAGGGGTGTGAGCAGTTCTTC

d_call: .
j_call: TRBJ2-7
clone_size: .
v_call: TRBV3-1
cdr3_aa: CASSQDGPEEQYF
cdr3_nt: TGTGCCAGCAGCCAAGACGGGCCTGAAGAGCAGTACTTC

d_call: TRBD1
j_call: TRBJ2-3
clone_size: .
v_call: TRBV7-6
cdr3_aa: CASSLRDRDSDTQYF
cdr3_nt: TGTGCCAGCAGCCTCCGGGACAGGGACTCAGATACGCAGTATTTT

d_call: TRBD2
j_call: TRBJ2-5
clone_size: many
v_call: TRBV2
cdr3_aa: CASTYTGLAGEETQYF
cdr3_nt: TGTGCCAGCACCTATACCGGACTAGCGGGAGAGGAGACCCAGTACTTC

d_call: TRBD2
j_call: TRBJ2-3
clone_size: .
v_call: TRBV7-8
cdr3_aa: CASSPWTSQDTQYF
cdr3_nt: TGTGCCAGCAGCCCCTGGACTAGCCAGGATACGCAGTATTTT

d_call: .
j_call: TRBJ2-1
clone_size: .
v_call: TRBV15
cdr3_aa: CATSRDEGVRNEQFF
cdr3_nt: TGTGCCACCAGCAGAGATGAGGGCGTTAGAAATGAGCAGTTCTTC

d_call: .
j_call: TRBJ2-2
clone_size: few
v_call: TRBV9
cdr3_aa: CASSAGVTTGELFF
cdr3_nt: TGTGCCAGCAGCGCAGGAGTTACCACCGGGGAGCTGTTTTTT

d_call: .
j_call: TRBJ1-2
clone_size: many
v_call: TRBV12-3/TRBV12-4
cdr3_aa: CASSLSQGPYGYTF
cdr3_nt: TGTGCCAGCAGTTTAAGCCAGGGACCCTATGGCTACACCTTC

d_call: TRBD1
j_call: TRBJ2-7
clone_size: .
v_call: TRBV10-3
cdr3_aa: CASLGANDIPGQPNPYEQYF
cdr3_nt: TGTGCCTCCTTGGGGGCAAATGACATACCGGGACAGCCTAACCCCTACGAGCAGTACTTC

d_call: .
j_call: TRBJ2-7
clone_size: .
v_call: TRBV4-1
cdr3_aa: CASSQDETISYEQYF
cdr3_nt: TGCGCCAGCAGCCAAGATGAGACCATAAGTTACGAGCAGTACTTC

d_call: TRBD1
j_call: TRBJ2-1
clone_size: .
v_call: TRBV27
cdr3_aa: CASSAGTGGRLSYNEQFF
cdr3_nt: TGTGCCAGCAGTGCCGGGACAGGGGGCCGATTATCCTACAATGAGCAGTTCTTC

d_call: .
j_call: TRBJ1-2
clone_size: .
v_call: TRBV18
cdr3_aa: CASSPDQIGTSYGYTF
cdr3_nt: TGTGCCAGCTCCCCGGACCAAATTGGAACTTCCTATGGCTACACCTTC

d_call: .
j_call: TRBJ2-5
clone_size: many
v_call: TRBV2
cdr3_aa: CASSAGRQETQYF
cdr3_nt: TGTGCCAGCAGTGCTGGCAGGCAAGAGACCCAGTACTTC

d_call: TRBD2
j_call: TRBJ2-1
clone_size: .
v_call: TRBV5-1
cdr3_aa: CASSSTSGGAIEQFF
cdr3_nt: TGCGCCAGCAGCTCTACTAGCGGGGGGGCAATTGAGCAGTTCTTC

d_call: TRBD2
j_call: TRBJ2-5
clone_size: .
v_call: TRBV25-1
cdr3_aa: CASSAGGGLQETQYF
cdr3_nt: TGTGCCAGCAGTGCGGGGGGGGGCCTCCAAGAGACCCAGTACTTC

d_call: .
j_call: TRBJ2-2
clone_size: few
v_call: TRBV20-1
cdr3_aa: CSARGGDNTGELFF
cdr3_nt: TGCAGTGCTAGAGGAGGGGACAACACCGGGGAGCTGTTTTTT

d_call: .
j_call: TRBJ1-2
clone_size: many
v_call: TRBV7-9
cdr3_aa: CASSWGSNYGYTF
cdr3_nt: TGTGCCAGCAGCTGGGGGAGTAACTATGGCTACACCTTC

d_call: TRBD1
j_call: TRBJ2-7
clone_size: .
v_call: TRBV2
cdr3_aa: CASRQGDEQYF
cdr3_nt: TGTGCCAGCAGACAGGGGGACGAGCAGTACTTC

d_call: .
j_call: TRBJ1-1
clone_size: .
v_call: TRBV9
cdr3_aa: CASSVPPFMNTEAFF
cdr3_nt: TGTGCCAGCAGCGTACCACCGTTCATGAACACTGAAGCTTTCTTT

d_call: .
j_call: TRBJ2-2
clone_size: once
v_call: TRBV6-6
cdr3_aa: CASSYSDLYTGELFF
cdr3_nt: TGTGCCAGCAGTTATAGCGACTTATACACCGGGGAGCTGTTTTTT

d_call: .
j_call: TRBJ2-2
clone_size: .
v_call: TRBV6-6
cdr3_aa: CASSYASFSGELFF
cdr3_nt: TGTGCCAGCAGTTACGCGAGTTTCTCCGGGGAGCTGTTTTTT

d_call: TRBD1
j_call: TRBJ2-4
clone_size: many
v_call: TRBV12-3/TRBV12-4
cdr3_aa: CASSLSDRAKNIQYF
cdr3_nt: TGTGCCAGCAGTTTATCGGACAGGGCCAAAAACATTCAGTACTTC

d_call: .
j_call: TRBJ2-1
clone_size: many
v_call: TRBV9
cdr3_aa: CASSLQGRSSYNEQFF
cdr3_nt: TGTGCCAGCAGCCTCCAGGGCCGTAGCTCCTACAATGAGCAGTTCTTC

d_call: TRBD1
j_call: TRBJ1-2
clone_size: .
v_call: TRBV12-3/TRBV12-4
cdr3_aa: CASSLGQGAGYTF
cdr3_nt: TGTGCCAGCAGTTTAGGCCAGGGGGCTGGCTACACCTTC

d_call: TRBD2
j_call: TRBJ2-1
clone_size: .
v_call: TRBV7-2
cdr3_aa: CASSWSGGSGDEQFF
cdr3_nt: TGTGCCAGCAGCTGGTCGGGAGGGTCAGGCGATGAGCAGTTCTTC

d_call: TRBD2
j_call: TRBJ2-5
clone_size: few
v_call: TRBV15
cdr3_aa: CATSRSLAGGRSEQYF
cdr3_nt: TGTGCCACCAGCAGATCACTAGCGGGAGGTCGGTCTGAGCAGTACTTC

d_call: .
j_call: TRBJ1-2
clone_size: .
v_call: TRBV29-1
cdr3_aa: CSVGVSFGYTF
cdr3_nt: TGCAGCGTTGGAGTCAGCTTCGGCTACACCTTC

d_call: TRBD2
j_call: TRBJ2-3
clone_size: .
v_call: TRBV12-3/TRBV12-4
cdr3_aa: CASSLGGRVDTQYF
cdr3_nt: TGTGCCAGCAGTTTAGGAGGGAGGGTGGATACGCAGTATTTT

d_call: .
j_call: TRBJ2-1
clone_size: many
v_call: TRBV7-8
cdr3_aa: CASSNQGGSYNEQFF
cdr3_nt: TGTGCCAGCAGCAATCAGGGGGGGTCCTACAATGAGCAGTTCTTC

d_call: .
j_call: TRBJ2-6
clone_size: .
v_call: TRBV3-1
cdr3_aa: CASSPSPEAGANVLTF
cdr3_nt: TGTGCCAGCAGCCCCAGTCCAGAGGCCGGGGCCAACGTCCTGACTTTC

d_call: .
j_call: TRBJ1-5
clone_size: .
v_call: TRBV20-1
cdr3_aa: CSASPTGNQPQHF
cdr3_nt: TGCAGTGCTAGTCCAACAGGTAATCAGCCCCAGCATTTT

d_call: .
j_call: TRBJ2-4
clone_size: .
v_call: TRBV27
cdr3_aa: CASRPTLSSVLAKNIQYF
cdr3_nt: TGTGCCAGCAGACCGACCCTGAGTTCGGTACTAGCCAAAAACATTCAGTACTTC

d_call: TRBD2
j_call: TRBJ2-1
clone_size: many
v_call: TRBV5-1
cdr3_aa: CASSSLAGGRNEQFF
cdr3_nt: TGTGCCAGCAGTTCACTAGCGGGGGGACGAAATGAGCAGTTCTTC

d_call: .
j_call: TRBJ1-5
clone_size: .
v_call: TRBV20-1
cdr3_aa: CSAGRGAGNNQPQHF
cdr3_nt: TGCAGTGCTGGACGGGGGGCAGGGAACAATCAGCCCCAGCATTTT

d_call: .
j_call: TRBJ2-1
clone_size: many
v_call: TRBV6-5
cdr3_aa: CASSSPLAASYNEQFF
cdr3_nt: TGTGCCAGCAGTTCCCCTCTAGCTGCCTCCTACAATGAGCAGTTCTTC

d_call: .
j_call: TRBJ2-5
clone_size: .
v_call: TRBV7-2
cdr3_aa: CASSWERETQYF
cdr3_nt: TGTGCCAGCAGCTGGGAACGGGAGACCCAGTACTTC

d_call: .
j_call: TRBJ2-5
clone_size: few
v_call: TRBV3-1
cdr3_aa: CASSMLSQETQYF
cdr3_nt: TGTGCCAGCAGTATGCTCTCACAAGAGACCCAGTACTTC

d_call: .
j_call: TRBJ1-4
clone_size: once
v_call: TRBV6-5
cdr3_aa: CASSDTGEKLFF
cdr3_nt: TGTGCCAGCAGCGACACGGGAGAAAAACTGTTTTTT

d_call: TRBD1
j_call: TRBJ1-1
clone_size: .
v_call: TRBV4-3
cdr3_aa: CASSPQNLGQGWVTEAFF
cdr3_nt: TGCGCCAGCAGCCCACAGAATCTCGGACAGGGATGGGTCACTGAAGCTTTCTTT

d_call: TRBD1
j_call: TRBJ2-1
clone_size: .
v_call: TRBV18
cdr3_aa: CASSPQPGQGHGEQFF
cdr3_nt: TGTGCCAGCTCACCACAGCCGGGACAGGGACATGGTGAGCAGTTCTTC

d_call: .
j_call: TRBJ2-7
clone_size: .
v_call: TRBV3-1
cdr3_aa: CASSQTGIHEQYF
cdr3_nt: TGTGCCAGCAGCCAAACCGGGATCCACGAGCAGTACTTC

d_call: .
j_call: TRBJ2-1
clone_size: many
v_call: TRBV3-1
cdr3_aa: CASSRGTQAYNEQFF
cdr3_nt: TGTGCCAGCAGCCGAGGGACACAAGCCTACAATGAGCAGTTCTTC

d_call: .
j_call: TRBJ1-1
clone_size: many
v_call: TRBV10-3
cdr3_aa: CAIRRVGGSVNTEAFF
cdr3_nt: TGTGCCATCAGACGGGTGGGGGGGTCTGTGAACACTGAAGCTTTCTTT

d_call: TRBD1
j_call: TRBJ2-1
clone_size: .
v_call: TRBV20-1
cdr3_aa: CSARGDRGKEQFF
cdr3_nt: TGCAGTGCTAGGGGGGACAGGGGCAAGGAGCAGTTCTTC

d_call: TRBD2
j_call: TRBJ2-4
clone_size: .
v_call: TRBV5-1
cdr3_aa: CASSLGTSRGENIQYF
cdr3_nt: TGCGCCAGCAGCTTGGGGACTAGCAGAGGGGAAAACATTCAGTACTTC

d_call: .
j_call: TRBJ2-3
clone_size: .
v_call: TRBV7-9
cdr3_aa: CASSFSRGGTDTQYF
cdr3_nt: TGTGCCAGCAGCTTTTCTCGCGGGGGCACAGATACGCAGTATTTT

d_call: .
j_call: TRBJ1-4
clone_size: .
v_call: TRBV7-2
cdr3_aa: CASSFRGSNEKLFF
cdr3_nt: TGTGCCAGCAGCTTTAGGGGTTCTAATGAAAAACTGTTTTTT

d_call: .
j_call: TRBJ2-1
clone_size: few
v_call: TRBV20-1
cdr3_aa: CSAKSRGQFNEQFF
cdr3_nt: TGCAGTGCTAAATCTAGGGGCCAATTCAATGAGCAGTTCTTC

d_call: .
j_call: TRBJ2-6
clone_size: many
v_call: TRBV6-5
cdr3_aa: CASSYSRTAGSGANVLTF
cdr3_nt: TGTGCCAGCAGTTACTCGAGGACGGCGGGGTCTGGGGCCAACGTCCTGACTTTC

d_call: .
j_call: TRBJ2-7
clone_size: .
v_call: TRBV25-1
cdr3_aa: CASKGQRPTDEQYF
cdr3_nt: TGTGCCAGCAAGGGCCAGCGGCCTACAGACGAGCAGTACTTC